This passage covers 11 T cell receptor beta chains from one sample sequenced in a study of OX40 agonist ivuxolimab in advanced cancers. Produced via immunoSEQ multiplex PCR; TCRdb's table is partial and in-frame only. Among tens of thousands of clones, about 89% were seen once, and the ten largest hold about 30%. This specimen was CD4+ or CD8+ T cells sorted from blood, taken in a trial of the OX40 agonist ivuxolimab. The receptors originated from an adult with an advanced solid tumor such as melanoma, head and neck, liver or kidney cancer.

The gene calls are TRBV7-3 and TRBJ2-1; weak D call: TRBD2 (6 bases). The CDR3 runs 15 residues. Germline V CDR1 and CDR2: SGHTA, FQGTGA. Between the trimmed V and J ends, which lost 2 bases and 4 bases, there was a span of 12 bases. For the CDR3, the DNA is TGTGCCAGCAGCTTAGGTCTAGCGTCTTACAATGAGCAGTTCTTC. This codes for CASSLGLASYNEQFF.

The chain uses TRBV5-8 and TRBJ2-3; 9 bases align to TRBD1. Germline CDR1 and CDR2: SGHTS and YDEGEE. This CDR3 contains 17 residues. Losses at the gene ends were 0 bases for V and 0 bases for J; bases not matched to a gene: 5. The CDR3 DNA reads as TGTGCCAGCAGCTTGGCCTGGACAGGGGTTAGCACAGATACGCAGTATTTT. Translated, it gives CASSLAWTGVSTDTQYF.

This clone was seen more than once but under ten times. The rearrangement links TRBV5-1 to TRBJ2-5; TRBD2 matches at 9 bases. Trimming cost V 4 bases and J 0 bases; bases outside gene matches: 7. The CDR3 contains 16 residues. In germline, CDR1 is SGHRS, CDR2 YFSETQ. The CDR3 DNA reads as TGCGCCAGCAGCGATCCGGGACTAGCAAACCAAGAGACCCAGTACTTC. It encodes CASSDPGLANQETQYF.

The chain is built from TRBV2 and TRBJ2-3, with D perhaps matching TRBD1 or TRBD2 (6 bases each). Per germline, CDR1 SNHLY and CDR2 FYNNEI. The CDR3 loop spans 17 amino acids. Trimming pared 7 bases from V and 2 bases from J, leaving 22 bases between. For the CDR3, the DNA is TGTGCCAGCAAATATCATTTCGGGGGCGGCCCCACAGATACGCAGTATTTT. It codes for CASKYHFGGGPTDTQYF.

This clone was seen just once. The CDR3 sequence: CASSLGTGTGNTIYF. As DNA, the CDR3 is TGCGCCAGCAGCTTGGGGACGGGAACTGGAAACACCATATATTTT. This sequence joins TRBV4-3 and TRBJ1-3; TRBD1 might be the D (5 bases). Trimming left V 5 bases short and J 2 bases short, with 13 bases between. CDR3 length: 15 residues. Germline assignment: CDR1 LGHNA and CDR2 YSLEER.

With respect to this clone: An end of the junction differs from the germline gene, which may be a read error. The gene calls are TRBV13 and TRBJ1-3, with a weak D call TRBD1 (5 bases). The CDR3 spans 14 residues. The germline gives CDR1 PRHDT, CDR2 FYEKMQ (reference sequence). CDR3 DNA sequence: TGTGCCAGCAGCGGGGACTTGACTGGAAACACTATATATTTT. Its protein is CASSGDLTGNTIYF.

This sequence joins TRBV12-5 and TRBJ2-2; D is perhaps TRBD1 (6 bases). CDR1 and CDR2 from the germline V gene are LGHNT and FRNRAP. Trimming cost V 0 bases and J 1 base, with 15 bases left between them. This CDR3 region has 18 residues. The CDR3 here is CASGLVLWGRWNTGELFF. DNA of the CDR3: TGTGCTAGTGGTTTGGTACTTTGGGGGCGGTGGAACACCGGGGAGCTGTTTTTT.

This clone was seen just once. The chain combines TRBV13 with TRBJ1-1; D call uncertain. Germline lookup yields CDR1 PRHDT and CDR2 FYEKMQ (reference sequence). Trimming shortened V by 3 bases and J by 11 bases, and 16 bases separated the two germline ends. The CDR3 is 13 amino acids. The CDR3 DNA sequence: TGTGCCAGCAGCTTCCGGGATTCAGGTGGCGCTTTCTTT. Amino acids: CASSFRDSGGAFF.

This rearrangement joins TRBV19 to TRBJ2-2; no clear D gene. The germline CDR1 and CDR2 sequences are LNHDA and SQIVND (reference sequence). The CDR3 spans 12 residues. V dropped 4 bases and J dropped 3 bases, with 3 bases sitting between them. CDR3 amino acids: CASSTDTGELFF. Written as DNA, the CDR3 is TGTGCCAGTAGTACCGACACCGGGGAGCTGTTTTTT.

This chain uses TRBV7-9 with TRBJ1-3; D gene unclear. V was trimmed by 5 bases and J by 4 bases, leaving 12 bases between them. This CDR3 is built from 14 residues. CDR1 and CDR2 (germline): SEHNR, FQNEAQ (reference sequence). The DNA of the CDR3 is TGTGCCAGCAGCGTCGCCCTGGGAGGAAACACCATATATTTT. Its translation is CASSVALGGNTIYF.

The gene calls are TRBV2 and TRBJ2-3; the D gene is possibly TRBD1 (6 bases). Looked up from germline, CDR1 is SNHLY and CDR2 is FYNNEI. The CDR3 consists of 14 residues. V lost 8 bases and J lost 4, with 16 bases in between. DNA for the CDR3: TGTGCCAGCGATGGGGGCCCCAGTGCAGATACGCAGTATTTT. Translating it yields CASDGGPSADTQYF.